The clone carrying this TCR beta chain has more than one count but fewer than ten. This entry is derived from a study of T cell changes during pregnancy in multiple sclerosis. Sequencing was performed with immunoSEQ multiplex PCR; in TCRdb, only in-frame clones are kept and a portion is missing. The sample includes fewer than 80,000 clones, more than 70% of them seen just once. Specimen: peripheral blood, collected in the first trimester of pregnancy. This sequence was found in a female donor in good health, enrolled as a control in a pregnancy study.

CDR3 region: CASSPSQGSPQHF. The CDR3 DNA reads as TGCGCCAGCAGTCCGTCCCAGGGGTCGCCCCAGCATTTT. This sequence joins TRBV23-1 and TRBJ1-5, with a possible D match to TRBD1 (6 bases). TRBV23-1 is classed as an ORF, of uncertain function. The V gene lost 4 bases and the J gene lost 9 bases, with 13 bases spanning the gap. The CDR3 contains 13 residues.